These 18 T cell receptor beta chains came from one sample sequenced in a study of OX40 agonist ivuxolimab in advanced cancers. Sequencing used immunoSEQ multiplex PCR; TCRdb keeps in-frame clones, though not all of them. The sample consists of about 44,000 clones, over 75% of them appearing once. Source: CD4+ or CD8+ T cells sorted from blood, taken in a trial of the OX40 agonist ivuxolimab. Receptors were obtained from an adult with an advanced solid tumor such as melanoma, head and neck, liver or kidney cancer.

This sequence joins TRBV6-8 and TRBJ2-7, with a possible D match to TRBD1 (5 bases). CDR3 size: 15 residues. CDR1 and CDR2 (germline): MNHGY, SAAAGT. V was clipped by 5 bases and J by 6 bases, with 20 bases between them. CDR3 DNA: TGTGCCAGCAGTACCCGGGCAGGGTCCCTCTCCGAGCAGTACGTC. Encoded protein: CASSTRAGSLSEQYV.

The chain is built from TRBV14 and TRBJ2-1; D could derive from TRBD1 or TRBD2 (6 bases each). Germline CDR1 reads SGHDN; CDR2 reads FVKESK. Trimming removed 1 base from V and 7 bases from J, with 14 bases in between. The CDR3 sequence is 15 residues long. The CDR3 DNA follows: TGTGCCAGCAGCCAAGGGAGGGGGTCAAAAAATGAGCAGTTCTTC. Its protein product is CASSQGRGSKNEQFF.

The V call is TRBV7-9, the J call TRBJ1-1; D unclear. The CDR3 totals 15 residues. Germline V gene sequence: CDR1 SEHNR, CDR2 FQNEAQ (reference sequence). Trimming took 0 bases from V and 1 from J, leaving 9 bases between them. Written as DNA, the CDR3 is TGTGCCAGCAGCTTAGCTGGCACAGCGAACACTGAAGCTTTCTTT. As protein: CASSLAGTANTEAFF.

This clone was recorded only once. DNA for the CDR3: TGCGCCAGCAGCCAAGACAGGGTGAACACTGAAGCTTTCTTT. This translates into CASSQDRVNTEAFF. The chain uses TRBV4-3 and TRBJ1-1; TRBD1 might be the D (5 bases). V lost 0 bases and J 0 bases, leaving 5 bases between the germline ends. The CDR3 length is 14 residues. The V gene's germline CDR1 is LGHNA and CDR2 YSLEER.

The chain couples TRBV7-3 to TRBJ2-7; 11 bases match TRBD2. The V gene end was trimmed by 5 bases and the J gene end by 3 bases; junction bases not matched to a gene: 6. There are 15 residues in the CDR3. The germline V gene has CDR1 SGHTA and CDR2 FQGTGA. The CDR3 bases are TGTGCCAGCAGCCCCACTAGCGGGGGCGACTACGAGCAGTACTTC. Amino acid sequence: CASSPTSGGDYEQYF.

This clone was seen just once. This chain uses TRBV7-2 with TRBJ2-1, with a weak D call TRBD2 (6 bases). The CDR3 has 13 residues. Trimming took 6 bases from V and 4 from J, leaving 10 bases between them. Germline CDR1 SGHTA, CDR2 FQGNSA. CDR3 sequence reads: CASRSGLYNEQFF. The CDR3 bases are TGTGCCAGCAGATCGGGACTGTACAATGAGCAGTTCTTC.

This rearrangement joins TRBV5-1 to TRBJ1-2, with TRBD1 as a possible D gene (5 bases). Trimming pared 0 bases from V and 6 bases from J, leaving 18 bases between. Per the germline V gene, CDR1 is SGHRS and CDR2 is YFSETQ. This CDR3 has 16 amino acids. The CDR3 region is CASSLDSTDSRHGYTF. The DNA of the CDR3 is TGCGCCAGCAGCTTGGATTCGACCGACAGCCGGCATGGCTACACCTTC.

The chain uses TRBV18 and TRBJ1-1; D not resolved. Germline V gives CDR1 KGHSH, CDR2 LQKENI. This CDR3 region has 15 residues. V gave up 0 bases and J gave up 1 base, with 9 bases separating them. CDR3 sequence: CASSPPAGANTEAFF. CDR3 nucleotides: TGTGCCAGCTCACCACCGGCAGGCGCGAACACTGAAGCTTTCTTT.

By share, this clone counts as medium-sized. This sequence joins TRBV21-1 and TRBJ1-1. TRBV21-1 is a pseudogene. The CDR3 is made up of 16 amino acids. The CDR3 reads CASSKILGGRNTEAFF. The DNA of the CDR3 is TGTGCCAGCAGCAAAATTTTGGGGGGACGGAACACTGAAGCTTTCTTT.

V usage is TRBV4-1 and J usage is TRBJ1-6; perhaps TRBD1 as D (6 bases). This CDR3 is 15 amino acids long. Germline loops: CDR1 MGHRA, CDR2 YSYEKL. Trimming took off 1 base at V and 7 bases at J, with 11 bases between the two ends. The CDR3 bases are TGCGCCAGCAGCCAAGGACAGGCGGAGAATTCACCCCTCCACTTT. Encoded protein: CASSQGQAENSPLHF.

The gene calls are TRBV11-2 and TRBJ2-7; 13 bases map to TRBD2. The J segment lost 2 bases and the V segment lost 5 bases, leaving 3 bases of the junction unmatched. Germline CDR1 SGHAT, CDR2 FQNNGV. CDR3 length: 15 amino acids. The CDR3 bases are TGTGCCAGCAGCCCGACTAGCGGGGGGCCCTACGAGCAGTACTTC. Protein sequence: CASSPTSGGPYEQYF.

The V call is TRBV5-6, the J call TRBJ1-6, with 7 nucleotides matching TRBD1. V dropped 0 bases and J dropped 7; count of bases not matched to a gene: 4. Germline assignment: CDR1 SGHDT and CDR2 YYEEEE. This CDR3 is built from 15 residues. In nucleotides, the CDR3 is TGTGCCAGCAGCTTGGAAAGACAGGGAAATTCACCCCTCCACTTT. Its translation: CASSLERQGNSPLHF.

This clone came up a few times. The genes are TRBV28 and TRBJ1-1, with D maybe TRBD1 (5 bases). From germline, CDR1 is MDHEN and CDR2 SYDVKM. This CDR3 region has 15 residues. V was clipped by 1 base and J by 1 base, with 10 bases between them. This chain's CDR3 is CASSLSGNGNTEAFF. DNA of the CDR3: TGTGCCAGCAGTTTATCAGGGAACGGGAACACTGAAGCTTTCTTT.

The chain recombines TRBV7-9 with TRBJ1-6, with D maybe TRBD1 (5 bases). This CDR3 has 13 residues. Germline CDR1 SEHNR, CDR2 FQNEAQ (reference sequence). Trimming removed 4 bases at V and 18 bases at J, with 19 bases between. As DNA, the CDR3 is TGTGCCAGCAGCTCCTCCAGGGACTCGGGGCGCCACTTT. Residues: CASSSSRDSGRHF.

V usage is TRBV28 and J usage is TRBJ2-7; D gene unclear. CDR3 size: 13 residues. Germline V gives CDR1 MDHEN, CDR2 SYDVKM. The V gene lost 4 bases and the J gene lost 4 bases, with 11 bases spanning the gap. CDR3 DNA sequence: TGTGCCAGCAGTTATCGTTCCACGTACGAGCAGTACTTC. It yields the protein CASSYRSTYEQYF.

The chain recombines TRBV5-6 with TRBJ2-7, with no clear D. V dropped 4 bases and J dropped 6 bases, with 14 bases sitting between them. CDR3 size: 13 residues. CDR1 SGHDT and CDR2 YYEEEE come from the germline V gene. CDR3 region: CASSLPLGPEQYV. The CDR3 region has the DNA TGTGCCAGCAGCCTCCCCCTTGGGCCCGAGCAGTACGTC.

Only one count was recorded for this clone. The V call is TRBV29-1, the J call TRBJ1-4; 7 bases are shared with TRBD1. CDR1 is SQVTM and CDR2 is ANQGSEA in the germline V gene. The CDR3 has 14 amino acids. J was trimmed by 4 bases and V by 4 bases; bases with no gene match: 6. CDR3: CSVATHRGNEKLFF. The CDR3 DNA follows: TGCAGCGTTGCCACTCACAGGGGTAATGAAAAACTGTTTTTT.

The rearrangement uses TRBV15 and TRBJ2-5; TRBD2 matches at 8 bases. CDR1 and CDR2 from the germline V gene are LNHNV and YYDKDF (reference sequence). V was pared by 3 bases and J by 4 bases, with 13 bases of the junction left unmatched. The CDR3 is made up of 17 amino acids. DNA of the CDR3: TGTGCCACCAGCAGGACCAGACGGGGGGGCCTAGCAGAGACCCAGTACTTC. Its protein product is CATSRTRRGGLAETQYF.